The 13 T cell receptor beta chains below all came from one sample that was sequenced in a study of T cell repertoires in cytomegalovirus infection (dated by TCRdb to the late 2010s). Sequenced using an Illumina HiSeq 1500. TCRdb took the public reads, trimmed them with fastp at Q25, ran MiXCR for clone calling and kept in-frame beta chains. For every CDR3 protein sequence, its rows merge into one entry that carries the most common genes and DNA. A total of hundreds of thousands of distinct CDR3 sequences appear in this sample, about a third of them only once. Roughly 13% of the sample lies in the top ten. The sequencing input was PBMCs. The receptors originated from a human donor in good health (CMV status not recorded). Some clones in this sample may be carry-over from other donors' samples.

This clonotype showed up many times. The CDR3 reads CASSLTRVDRGPGYTF. CDR3 nucleotides: TGTGCCAGCAGCTTAACCCGGGTGGACAGGGGGCCTGGCTACACCTTC. The chain employs TRBV7-6 and TRBJ1-2, with 11 bases aligning to TRBD1. Germline CDR1 reads SGHVS; CDR2 reads FNYEAQ. The CDR3 totals 16 residues. V gave up 2 bases and J gave up 7 bases; unmatched junction bases: 9.

This chain connects TRBV7-8 to TRBJ2-5; D unclear. The V and J ends lost 5 bases and 2 bases respectively, with 9 bases between them. Germline V CDR1 and CDR2: SGHVS, FQNEAQ. The CDR3 totals 13 residues. CDR3 nucleotide sequence: TGTGCCAGCAGCCCCCGGGTACAAGAGACCCAGTACTTC. The encoded protein is CASSPRVQETQYF.

With regard to this clonotype: This sequence may be a read error, since a much larger clone differs from it by one base. The V gene is TRBV7-1, the J gene TRBJ2-7; D may match TRBD1 or TRBD2 (6 bases each). TRBV7-1 is filed as an ORF, its function uncertain. The CDR3 has 14 residues. The CDR3 DNA reads TGTGCCAGCAGCTTAGTGAACGGGGGCTACGGGCAGTACTTC. This encodes CASSLVNGGYGQYF.

This clonotype was observed a few times. V is TRBV7-3 and J is TRBJ1-1; D is undetermined. Trimming took 2 bases from V and 5 from J, leaving 9 bases between them. Germline CDR1 SGHTA, CDR2 FQGTGA. The CDR3 runs 13 residues. The CDR3 nucleotides read TGTGCCAGCAGCTTATCGTCATCGACTGAAGCTTTCTTT. It specifies CASSLSSSTEAFF.

The V and J genes are TRBV27 and TRBJ1-2; 7 bases align to TRBD1. CDR1 is MNHEY and CDR2 is SMNVEV in the germline V gene (reference sequence). The CDR3 has 14 residues. Losses at the gene ends were 5 bases for V and 7 bases for J; bases not matched to a gene: 10. CDR3 amino acids: CASSPATGYTGYTF. CDR3 sequence (DNA): TGTGCCAGCAGTCCAGCGACAGGGTATACTGGCTACACCTTC.

V gene TRBV2 combines with J gene TRBJ2-1; D could derive from TRBD1 or TRBD2 (5 bases each). Germline CDR1 is SNHLY and CDR2 is FYNNEI. CDR3 length: 15 amino acids. The germline V and J ends were trimmed by 7 bases and 2 bases, with 15 bases remaining between them. The CDR3 DNA is TGTGCCAGCAACTCACGGGACGCCGCCTACAATGAGCAGTTCTTC. It is translated as CASNSRDAAYNEQFF.

This clonotype was seen ten or more times. The rearrangement joins TRBV7-9 to TRBJ2-1; tentatively, D is TRBD1 (6 bases). The CDR3 runs 15 residues. The germline gives CDR1 SEHNR, CDR2 FQNEAQ (reference sequence). V lost 5 bases and J lost 1, with 12 bases in between. As DNA, the CDR3 is TGTGCCAGCAGCCCGACAGGCCCTTCCTACAATGAGCAGTTCTTC. It translates to CASSPTGPSYNEQFF.

This rearrangement joins TRBV20-1 to TRBJ1-5, with TRBD1 as a possible D gene (6 bases). The V end was cut by 6 bases, the J end by 0 bases, with 12 bases between. This CDR3 has 14 residues. CDR1 DFQATT and CDR2 SNEGSKA come from the germline V gene (reference sequence). The CDR3 reads CSATRDNSNQPQHF. The CDR3 nucleotides read TGCAGTGCGACTCGGGACAATAGCAATCAGCCCCAGCATTTT.

This clonotype turned up a few times. The chain joins TRBV5-6 to TRBJ2-5, with D perhaps TRBD2 (5 bases). Germline V CDR1 and CDR2: SGHDT, YYEEEE. The CDR3 has 13 residues. V was shortened by 2 bases and J by 4 bases, with 9 bases between the two germline ends. CDR3 amino acids: CASSFTSIETQYF. The CDR3 DNA reads TGTGCCAGCAGCTTTACTAGTATAGAGACCCAGTACTTC.

The chain uses TRBV7-9 and TRBJ1-2; TRBD1 might be the D (5 bases). V was shortened by 5 bases and J by 2 bases, with 18 bases between the two germline ends. The germline V gene encodes CDR1 SEHNR and CDR2 FQNEAQ (reference sequence). The CDR3 consists of 16 residues. For the CDR3, the DNA is TGTGCCAGCAGCCCCCCCCTAGGGACGGCGAACTATGGCTACACCTTC. Protein: CASSPPLGTANYGYTF.

This clonotype was observed many times. This chain uses TRBV3-1 with TRBJ1-3; a possible D gene is TRBD1 (5 bases). Germline-derived CDR1 and CDR2 are LGHDT and YNNKEL (reference sequence). The V gene lost 2 bases and the J gene lost 0 bases, with 8 bases spanning the gap. The CDR3 has 15 amino acids. The CDR3 nucleotides are TGTGCCAGCAGCCAAACGGGGGGCTCTGGAAACACCATATATTTT. This encodes CASSQTGGSGNTIYF.

This clonotype was seen more than once but under ten times. V is TRBV5-1 and J is TRBJ1-1, with TRBD1 matching 9 bases. This CDR3 is built from 15 residues. Germline V gives CDR1 SGHRS, CDR2 YFSETQ. Trimming cost V 3 bases and J 1 base; bases outside gene matches: 4. The chain's CDR3 is CASSSQGAENTEAFF. CDR3 nucleotides: TGCGCCAGCAGCTCACAGGGGGCTGAGAACACTGAAGCTTTCTTT.

This clonotype has only one observation. The rearrangement links TRBV6-6 to TRBJ2-1; no firm D call. With 0 bases removed from V and 5 bases from J, the gap between germline ends came to 8 bases. The germline V gene has CDR1 MNHNY and CDR2 SVGAGI (reference sequence). The CDR3 totals 14 residues. CDR3 nucleotides: TGTGCCAGCAGTTACTCGAATGCGCACAATGAGCAGTTCTTC. Translation: CASSYSNAHNEQFF.